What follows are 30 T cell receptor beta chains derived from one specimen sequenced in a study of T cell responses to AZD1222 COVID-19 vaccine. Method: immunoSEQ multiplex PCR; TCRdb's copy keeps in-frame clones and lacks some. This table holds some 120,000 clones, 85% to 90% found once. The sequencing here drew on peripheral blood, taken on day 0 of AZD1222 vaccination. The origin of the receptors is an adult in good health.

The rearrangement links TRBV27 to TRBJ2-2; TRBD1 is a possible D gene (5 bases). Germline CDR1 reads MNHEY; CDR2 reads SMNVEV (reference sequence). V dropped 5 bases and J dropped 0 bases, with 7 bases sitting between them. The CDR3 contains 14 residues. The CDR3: CASSLRANTGELFF. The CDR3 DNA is TGTGCCAGCAGTCTCAGGGCGAACACCGGGGAGCTGTTTTTT.

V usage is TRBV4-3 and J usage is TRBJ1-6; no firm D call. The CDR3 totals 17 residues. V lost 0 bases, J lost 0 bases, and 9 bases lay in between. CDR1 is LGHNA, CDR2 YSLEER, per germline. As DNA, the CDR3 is TGCGCCAGCAGCCAAGATATAGGGAGCTCCTATAATTCACCCCTCCACTTT. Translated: CASSQDIGSSYNSPLHF.

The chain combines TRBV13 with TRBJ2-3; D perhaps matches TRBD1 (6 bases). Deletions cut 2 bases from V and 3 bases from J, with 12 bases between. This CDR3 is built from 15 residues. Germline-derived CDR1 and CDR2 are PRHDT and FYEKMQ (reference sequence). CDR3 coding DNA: TGTGCCAGCAGCTTAAGGCGCCAGGGGACAGATACGCAGTATTTT. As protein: CASSLRRQGTDTQYF.

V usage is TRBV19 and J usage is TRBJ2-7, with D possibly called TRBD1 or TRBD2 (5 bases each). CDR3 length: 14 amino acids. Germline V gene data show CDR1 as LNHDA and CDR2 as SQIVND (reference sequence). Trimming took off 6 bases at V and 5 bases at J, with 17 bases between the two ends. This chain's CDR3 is CASSPLGAGDEQYF. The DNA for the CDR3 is TGTGCCAGTAGCCCGCTCGGGGCCGGCGACGAGCAGTACTTC.

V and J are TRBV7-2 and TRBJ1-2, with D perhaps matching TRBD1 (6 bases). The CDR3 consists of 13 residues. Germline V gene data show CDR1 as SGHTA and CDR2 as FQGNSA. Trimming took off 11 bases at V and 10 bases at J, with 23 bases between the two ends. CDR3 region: CALGRGQNPDYTF. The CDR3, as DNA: TGTGCCCTCGGGCGGGGGCAAAACCCAGACTACACCTTC.

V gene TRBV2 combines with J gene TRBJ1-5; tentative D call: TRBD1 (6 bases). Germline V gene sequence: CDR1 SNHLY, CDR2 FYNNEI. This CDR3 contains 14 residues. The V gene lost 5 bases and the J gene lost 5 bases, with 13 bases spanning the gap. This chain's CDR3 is CASSTDRRHQPQHF. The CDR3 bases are TGTGCCAGCAGTACCGACAGGAGACATCAGCCCCAGCATTTT.

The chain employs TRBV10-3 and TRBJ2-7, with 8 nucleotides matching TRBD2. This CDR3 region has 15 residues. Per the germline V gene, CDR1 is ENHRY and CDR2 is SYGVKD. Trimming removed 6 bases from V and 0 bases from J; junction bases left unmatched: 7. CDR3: CAIRKAGDNSYEQYF. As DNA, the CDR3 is TGTGCCATCAGAAAAGCGGGAGACAACTCCTACGAGCAGTACTTC.

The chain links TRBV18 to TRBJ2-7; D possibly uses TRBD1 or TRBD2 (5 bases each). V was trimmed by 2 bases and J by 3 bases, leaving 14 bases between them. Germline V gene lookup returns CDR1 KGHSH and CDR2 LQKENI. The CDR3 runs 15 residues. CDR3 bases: TGTGCCAGCTCACCATTCGCCGGGACCGTCTACGAGCAGTACTTC. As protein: CASSPFAGTVYEQYF. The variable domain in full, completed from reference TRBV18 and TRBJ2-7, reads NAGVMQNPRHLVRRRGQEARLRCSPMKGHSHVYWYRQLPEEGLKFMVYLQKENIIDESGMPKERFSAEFPKEGPSILRIQQVVRGDSAAYFCASSPFAGTVYEQYFGPGTRLTVT.

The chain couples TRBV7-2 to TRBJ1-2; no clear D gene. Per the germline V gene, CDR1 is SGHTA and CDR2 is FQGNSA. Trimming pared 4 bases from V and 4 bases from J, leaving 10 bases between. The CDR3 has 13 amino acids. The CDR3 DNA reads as TGTGCCAGCAGCTCACAAGAATTCTATGGCTACACCTTC. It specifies CASSSQEFYGYTF.

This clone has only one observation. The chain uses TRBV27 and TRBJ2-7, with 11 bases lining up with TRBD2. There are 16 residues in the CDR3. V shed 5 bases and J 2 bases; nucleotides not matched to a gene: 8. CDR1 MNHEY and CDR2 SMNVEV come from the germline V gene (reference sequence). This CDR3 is CASSQPGTSGAYEQYF. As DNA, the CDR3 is TGTGCCAGCAGTCAGCCCGGGACTAGCGGAGCCTACGAGCAGTACTTC.

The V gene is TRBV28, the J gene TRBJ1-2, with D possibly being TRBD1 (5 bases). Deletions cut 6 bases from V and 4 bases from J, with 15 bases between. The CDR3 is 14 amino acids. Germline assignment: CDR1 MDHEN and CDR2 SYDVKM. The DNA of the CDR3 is TGTGCCAGCAGCTCGGGGCGGGAGGCCTATGGCTACACCTTC. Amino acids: CASSSGREAYGYTF.

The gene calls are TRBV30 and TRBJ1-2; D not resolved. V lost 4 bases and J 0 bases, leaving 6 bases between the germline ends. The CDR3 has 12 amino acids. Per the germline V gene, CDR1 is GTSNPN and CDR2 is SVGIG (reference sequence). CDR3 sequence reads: CAWTLANYGYTF. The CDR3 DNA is TGTGCCTGGACCTTAGCTAACTATGGCTACACCTTC.

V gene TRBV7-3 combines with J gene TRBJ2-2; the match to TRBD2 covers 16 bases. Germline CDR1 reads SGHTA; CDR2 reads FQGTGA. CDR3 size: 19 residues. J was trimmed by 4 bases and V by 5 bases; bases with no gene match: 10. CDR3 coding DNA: TGTGCCAGCAGCCCGGGCGGGACTAGCGGGGGGGCCGGCACCGGGGAGCTGTTTTTT. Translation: CASSPGGTSGGAGTGELFF.

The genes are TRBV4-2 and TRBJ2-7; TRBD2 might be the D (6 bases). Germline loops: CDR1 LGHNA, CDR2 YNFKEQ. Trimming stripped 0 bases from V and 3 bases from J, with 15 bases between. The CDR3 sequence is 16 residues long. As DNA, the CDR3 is TGTGCCAGCAGCCAAGATGCAGCGGGCCAGCTCTACGAGCAGTACTTC. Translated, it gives CASSQDAAGQLYEQYF.

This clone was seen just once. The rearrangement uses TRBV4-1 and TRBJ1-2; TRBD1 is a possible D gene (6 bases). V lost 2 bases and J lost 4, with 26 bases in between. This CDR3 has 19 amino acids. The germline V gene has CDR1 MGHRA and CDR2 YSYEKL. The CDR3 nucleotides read TGCGCCAGCAGCCAACTCGGGCAAACCCCTCAGGGGAAGGGCTATGGCTACACCTTC. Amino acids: CASSQLGQTPQGKGYGYTF.

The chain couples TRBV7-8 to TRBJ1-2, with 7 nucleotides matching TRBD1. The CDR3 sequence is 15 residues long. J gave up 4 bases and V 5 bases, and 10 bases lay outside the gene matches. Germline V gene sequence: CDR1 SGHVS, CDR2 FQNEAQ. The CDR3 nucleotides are TGTGCCAGCAGCCTCCGGGACAGCGCACCCTATGGCTACACCTTC. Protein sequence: CASSLRDSAPYGYTF. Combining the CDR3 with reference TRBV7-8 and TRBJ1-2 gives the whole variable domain GAGVSQSPRYKVAKRGQDVALRCDPISGHVSLFWYQQALGQGPEFLTYFQNEAQLDKSGLPSDRFFAERPEGSVSTLKIQRTQQEDSAVYLCASSLRDSAPYGYTFGSGTRLTVV.

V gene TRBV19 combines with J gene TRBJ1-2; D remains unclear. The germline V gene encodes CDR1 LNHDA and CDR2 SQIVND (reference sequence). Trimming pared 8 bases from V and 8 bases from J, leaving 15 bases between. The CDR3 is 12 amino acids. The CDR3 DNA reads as TGTGCCAGTGCCCCACGGGCAGGCGGCTACACCTTC. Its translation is CASAPRAGGYTF.

The CDR3 here is CASSQDDSYGYTF. The CDR3 bases are TGTGCCAGCAGCCAGGACGACAGTTATGGCTACACCTTC. This chain uses TRBV3-1 (or the pseudogene TRBV3-2) with TRBJ1-2, with a weak D call TRBD1 (5 bases). Looked up from germline, CDR1 is LGHDT and CDR2 is YNNKEL (reference sequence). The CDR3 consists of 13 residues. Trimming shortened V by 3 bases and J by 5 bases, and 10 bases separated the two germline ends.

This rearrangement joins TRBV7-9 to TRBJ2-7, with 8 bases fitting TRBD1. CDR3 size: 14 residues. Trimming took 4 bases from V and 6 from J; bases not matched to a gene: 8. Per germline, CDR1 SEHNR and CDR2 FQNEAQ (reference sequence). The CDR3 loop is CASSSGQGKREQYF. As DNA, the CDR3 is TGTGCCAGCAGCTCAGGACAGGGCAAACGCGAGCAGTACTTC.

The CDR3 region is CASSEPGLVAVGDTQYF. The CDR3 nucleotides read TGTGCCAGCAGTGAACCGGGACTAGTAGCCGTCGGGGATACGCAGTATTTT. The gene calls are TRBV2 and TRBJ2-3; 8 nucleotides agree with TRBD2. CDR1 SNHLY and CDR2 FYNNEI come from the germline V gene. Germline trimming cut 2 bases from V and 6 bases from J; bases unmatched to any gene: 13. The CDR3 is made up of 17 amino acids.

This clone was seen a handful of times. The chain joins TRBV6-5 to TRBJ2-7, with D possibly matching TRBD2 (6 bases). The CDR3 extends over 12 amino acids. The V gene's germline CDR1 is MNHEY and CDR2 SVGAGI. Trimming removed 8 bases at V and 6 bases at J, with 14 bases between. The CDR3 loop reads CASGETRSEQYF. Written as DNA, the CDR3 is TGTGCCAGCGGCGAGACTAGATCCGAGCAGTACTTC.

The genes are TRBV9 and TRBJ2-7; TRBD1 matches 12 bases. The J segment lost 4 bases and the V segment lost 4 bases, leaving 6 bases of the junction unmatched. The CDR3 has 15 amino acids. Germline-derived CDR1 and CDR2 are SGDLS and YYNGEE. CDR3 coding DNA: TGTGCCAGCAGCCCCGGGACAGGGGGCCTATACGAGCAGTACTTC. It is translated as CASSPGTGGLYEQYF. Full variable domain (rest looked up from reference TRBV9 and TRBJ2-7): DSGVTQTPKHLITATGQRVTLRCSPRSGDLSVYWYQQSLDQGLQFLIQYYNGEERAKGNILERFSAQQFPDLHSELNLSSLELGDSALYFCASSPGTGGLYEQYFGPGTRLTVT.

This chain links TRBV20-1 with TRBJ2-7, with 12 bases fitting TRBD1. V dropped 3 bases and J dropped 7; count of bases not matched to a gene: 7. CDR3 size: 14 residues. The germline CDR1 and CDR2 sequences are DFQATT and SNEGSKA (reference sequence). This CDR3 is CSASSGTGGVEQYF. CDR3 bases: TGCAGTGCTAGTTCCGGGACAGGGGGCGTTGAGCAGTACTTC.

The CDR3 coding sequence is TGTGCCAGCAGCAAATGTGGCTCCCAGCCGAACACCGGGGAGCTGTTTTTT. Translating it yields CASSKCGSQPNTGELFF. This chain links TRBV21-1 with TRBJ2-2. TRBV21-1 has pseudogene status. The CDR3 sequence is 17 residues long.

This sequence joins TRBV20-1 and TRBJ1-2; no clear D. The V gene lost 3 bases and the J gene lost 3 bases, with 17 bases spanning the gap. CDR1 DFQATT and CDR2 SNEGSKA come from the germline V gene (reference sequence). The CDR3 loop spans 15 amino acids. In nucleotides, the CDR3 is TGCAGTGCTAGTCCCCTAGGCCCTGGATACTATGGCTACACCTTC. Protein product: CSASPLGPGYYGYTF.

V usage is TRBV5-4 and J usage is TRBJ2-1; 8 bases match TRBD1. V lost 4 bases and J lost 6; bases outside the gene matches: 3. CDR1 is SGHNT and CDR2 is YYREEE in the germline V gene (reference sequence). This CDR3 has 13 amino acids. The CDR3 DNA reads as TGTGCCAGCAGCCTAACAGGGGGCAATGAGCAGTTCTTC. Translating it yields CASSLTGGNEQFF.

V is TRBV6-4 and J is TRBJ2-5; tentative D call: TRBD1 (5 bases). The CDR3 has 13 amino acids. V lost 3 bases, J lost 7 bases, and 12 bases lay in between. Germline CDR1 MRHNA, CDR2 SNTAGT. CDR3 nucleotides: TGTGCCAGCAGTGATCGGAAAAGGGGGACCCAGTACTTC. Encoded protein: CASSDRKRGTQYF.

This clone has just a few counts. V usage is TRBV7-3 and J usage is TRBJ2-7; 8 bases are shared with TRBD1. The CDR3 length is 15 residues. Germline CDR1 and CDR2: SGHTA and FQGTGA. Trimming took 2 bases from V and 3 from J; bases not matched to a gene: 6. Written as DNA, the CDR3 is TGTGCCAGCAGCTTAGTCCCAGGGGGCTACTACGAGCAGTACTTC. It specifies CASSLVPGGYYEQYF.

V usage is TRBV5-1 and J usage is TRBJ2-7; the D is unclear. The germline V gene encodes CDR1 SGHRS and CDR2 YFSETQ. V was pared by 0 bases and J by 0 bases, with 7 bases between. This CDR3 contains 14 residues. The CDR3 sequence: CASSLGADSYEQYF. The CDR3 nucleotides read TGCGCCAGCAGCTTGGGGGCGGACTCCTACGAGCAGTACTTC.

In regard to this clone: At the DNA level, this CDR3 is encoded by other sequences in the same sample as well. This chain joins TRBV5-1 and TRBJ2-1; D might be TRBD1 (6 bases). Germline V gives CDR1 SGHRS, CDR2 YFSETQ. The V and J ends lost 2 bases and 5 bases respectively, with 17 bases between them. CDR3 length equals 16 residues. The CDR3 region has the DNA TGCGCCAGCAGCTTAGGGGGTGAGAGTTTCCACAATGAGCAGTTCTTC. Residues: CASSLGGESFHNEQFF.